This passage covers 22 T cell receptor beta chains from one sample sequenced in a study of OX40 agonist ivuxolimab in advanced cancers. Libraries were prepared through the immunoSEQ multiplex PCR assay. TCRdb limited this immuneACCESS table to in-frame rearrangements with V and J called. A share of clones is missing; checked studies link under half to unresolved V genes, and the rest is unexplained. Recorded for this sample are some 11,000 clones; around 87% of them occurred a single time. The top ten clonotypes cover roughly 50% of the sample. This specimen consisted of CD4+ or CD8+ T cells sorted from blood, obtained in a trial of the OX40 agonist ivuxolimab. The receptor set was obtained from an adult with an advanced solid tumor such as melanoma, head and neck, liver or kidney cancer.

The chain combines TRBV27 with TRBJ2-7; TRBD2 is a possible D gene (6 bases). Trimming removed 9 bases at V and 2 bases at J, with 17 bases between. CDR1 is MNHEY and CDR2 is SMNVEV in the germline V gene (reference sequence). This CDR3 has 14 residues. The CDR3, as DNA: TGTGCCAGTTCGACGGGACTCCAGGCCTACGAGCAGTACTTC. It encodes CASSTGLQAYEQYF.

This clone was counted once. The V call is TRBV27, the J call TRBJ2-5; 12 positions match TRBD2. The CDR3 loop spans 15 amino acids. The germline V gene has CDR1 MNHEY and CDR2 SMNVEV (reference sequence). With 6 bases clipped from V and 7 bases from J, the junction kept 9 bases outside the gene matches. In nucleotides, the CDR3 is TGTGCCAGCAGACGGACTAGCGGGATGTTAGCGACCCAGTACTTC. Residues: CASRRTSGMLATQYF.

This chain connects TRBV10-2 to TRBJ1-1, with D maybe TRBD1 (6 bases). Germline loops: CDR1 WSHSY, CDR2 SAAADI. The CDR3 spans 14 residues. V was trimmed by 2 bases and J by 3 bases, leaving 10 bases between them. CDR3 bases: TGCGCCAGCAGTGAGCCACAGGGATACACTGAAGCTTTCTTT. Amino acid sequence: CASSEPQGYTEAFF.

The CDR3 region is CASPGRGGIRSTQYF. The CDR3 coding sequence is TGTGCCAGCCCCGGACGGGGCGGGATCCGCTCTACGCAGTATTTT. This rearrangement joins TRBV28 to TRBJ2-3; a weak D match, TRBD2 (6 bases). The germline V gene encodes CDR1 MDHEN and CDR2 SYDVKM. V gave up 8 bases and J gave up 8 bases, with 23 bases separating them. The CDR3 loop spans 15 amino acids.

The V and J genes are TRBV7-2 and TRBJ2-3, with 13 bases aligning to TRBD2. The CDR3 spans 15 residues. The germline V gene has CDR1 SGHTA and CDR2 FQGNSA. With V trimmed by 4 bases and J by 5 bases, 3 bases remained unmatched. CDR3 in DNA: TGTGCCAGCAGCTCGACTAGCGGGAGGATAGATACGCAGTATTTT. This gives the protein CASSSTSGRIDTQYF.

This clone was seen more than once but under ten times. V is TRBV7-9 and J is TRBJ2-1; a possible D gene is TRBD1 (6 bases). V dropped 6 bases and J dropped 4 bases, with 10 bases sitting between them. This CDR3 region has 13 residues. The germline CDR1 and CDR2 sequences are SEHNR and FQNEAQ (reference sequence). CDR3: CASSLTGYNEQFF. CDR3 in DNA: TGTGCCAGCAGTTTAACAGGGTACAATGAGCAGTTCTTC.

The J gene is TRBJ2-1, the V gene TRBV6-5; D is uncertain. The V end lost 1 base, the J end lost 9 bases, and 7 bases lay between the germline ends. Germline V CDR1 and CDR2: MNHEY, SVGAGI. The CDR3 has 12 residues. CDR3 nucleotide sequence: TGTGCCAGCAGTTACTGGGGTGGTGAGCAGTTCTTC. Its protein product is CASSYWGGEQFF.

This chain links TRBV7-9 with TRBJ2-3; a weak D match, TRBD1 (7 bases). Germline CDR1 and CDR2: SEHNR and FQNEAQ (reference sequence). The CDR3 is made up of 18 amino acids. V was trimmed by 4 bases and J by 5 bases, leaving 25 bases between them. The CDR3 region is CASSSLELAGGKGDTQYF. The CDR3 DNA is TGTGCCAGCAGCTCCTTGGAACTCGCAGGGGGGAAGGGAGATACGCAGTATTTT.

The chain has TRBV11-2 and TRBJ2-7, with 8 bases lining up with TRBD2. Germline assignment: CDR1 SGHAT and CDR2 FQNNGV. The CDR3 extends over 16 amino acids. Trimming at V came to 2 bases and at J to 4 bases, leaving 10 bases not matched to a gene. CDR3 bases: TGTGCCAGCAGCTTAATAGCGGGACGGGCGATTTACGAGCAGTACTTC. Its translation is CASSLIAGRAIYEQYF.

The gene calls are TRBV6-1 and TRBJ2-1, with D unresolved. V was shortened by 10 bases and J by 3 bases, with 4 bases between the two germline ends. This CDR3 has 10 residues. Germline values: CDR1 MNHNS, CDR2 SASEGT. CDR3 DNA sequence: TGTGCCACCTTCTACAATGAGCAGTTCTTC. This encodes CATFYNEQFF.

V gene TRBV7-3 combines with J gene TRBJ2-5, with 8 bases lining up with TRBD2. Looked up from germline, CDR1 is SGHTA and CDR2 is FQGTGA. J lost 4 bases, V lost 4 bases, and 8 bases had no gene match. The CDR3 totals 15 residues. The CDR3 DNA reads TGTGCCAGCAGCTACACCGGGACTAGTGGAGAGACCCAGTACTTC. It codes for CASSYTGTSGETQYF.

In DNA form, the CDR3 reads TGTGCCAGCAGTTCGACAGGGCCTCCCAACGAGCAGTACTTC. It is translated as CASSSTGPPNEQYF. This chain uses TRBV27 with TRBJ2-7, with 7 bases lining up with TRBD1. J was trimmed by 5 bases and V by 4 bases; bases with no gene match: 8. CDR1 is MNHEY and CDR2 is SMNVEV in the germline V gene (reference sequence). This CDR3 has 14 residues.

DNA for the CDR3: TGTGCCAGCAGCTTAGGGGGGATGAACACTGAAGCTTTCTTT. This codes for CASSLGGMNTEAFF. The V gene is TRBV7-3, the J gene TRBJ1-1, with D possibly TRBD1 on 5 matching bases. CDR1 SGHTA and CDR2 FQGTGA come from the germline V gene. V was shortened by 2 bases and J by 0 bases, with 7 bases between the two germline ends. This CDR3 is 14 amino acids long.

V is TRBV19 and J is TRBJ1-1, with D perhaps TRBD1 (6 bases). Between the trimmed V and J ends, which lost 4 bases and 4 bases, there was a span of 13 bases. The V gene's germline CDR1 is LNHDA and CDR2 SQIVND (reference sequence). The CDR3 consists of 14 residues. The CDR3 protein is CASSTRGAGTEAFF. CDR3 DNA sequence: TGTGCCAGTAGTACCCGGGGGGCCGGCACTGAAGCTTTCTTT.

The chain couples TRBV20-1 to TRBJ2-1; 9 bases line up with TRBD2. The CDR3 extends over 11 amino acids. Germline loops: CDR1 DFQATT, CDR2 SNEGSKA (reference sequence). After removal of 1 base from V and 16 bases from J, the junction contained 5 bases not matched to a gene. The CDR3 DNA sequence: TGCAGTGCTAGAGTTAGCGGGAGTAATTTCTTC. Translation: CSARVSGSNFF.

This chain joins TRBV7-2 and TRBJ2-7; D is possibly TRBD1 (6 bases). The germline V gene has CDR1 SGHTA and CDR2 FQGNSA. This CDR3 is built from 17 residues. V lost 1 base and J 0 bases, leaving 16 bases between the germline ends. For the CDR3, the DNA is TGTGCCAGCAGCTTAGAGGCCTACAGGGTAAACTCCTACGAGCAGTACTTC. This translates into CASSLEAYRVNSYEQYF.

The rearrangement uses TRBV7-3 and TRBJ2-5; 11 bases fit TRBD2. Germline V gene data show CDR1 as SGHTA and CDR2 as FQGTGA. There are 15 residues in the CDR3. V shed 5 bases and J 3 bases; nucleotides not matched to a gene: 5. The DNA for the CDR3 is TGTGCCAGCAGCCTTGGGACTAGCGGAGAAGAGACCCAGTACTTC. This translates into CASSLGTSGEETQYF.

CDR3 nucleotides: TGTGCCAGCGCCTTCCCCGCGGACCTGAGCTCCTACAATGAGCAGTTCTTC. Its translation: CASAFPADLSSYNEQFF. The chain employs TRBV11-3 and TRBJ2-1; D uncertain. There are 17 residues in the CDR3. CDR1 SGHNT and CDR2 YENEEA come from the germline V gene. The V and J ends lost 8 bases and 0 bases respectively, with 20 bases between them.

Regarding this clone: Sequence at one end of the junction differs from germline and may be a read error. The CDR3 loop reads CASSSSNSPLHF. CDR3 sequence (DNA): TGTGCCAGCAGCTCCTCTAATTCACCCCTCCACTTT. V usage is TRBV9 and J usage is TRBJ1-6; D unresolved. CDR3 length: 12 amino acids. Germline V gene sequence: CDR1 SGDLS, CDR2 YYNGEE. The full variable domain, rest sourced from reference TRBV9 and TRBJ1-6, is DSGVTQTPKHLITATGQRVTLRCSPRSGDLSVYWYQQSLDQGLQFLIQYYNGEERAKGNILERFSAQQFPDLHSELNLSSLELGDSALYFCASSSSNSPLHFGNGTRLTVT.

In this sample, this clone turned up a few times. The chain carries TRBV4-2 and TRBJ2-1, with D perhaps being TRBD1 or TRBD2 (5 bases each). Trimming stripped 0 bases from V and 5 bases from J, with 14 bases between. Germline V gene data show CDR1 as LGHNA and CDR2 as YNFKEQ. The CDR3 sequence is 16 residues long. CDR3 nucleotide sequence: TGTGCCAGCAGCCAAGATTTGGGGGATGGACACAATGAGCAGTTCTTC. Its translation: CASSQDLGDGHNEQFF.

Only one count was recorded for this clone. The genes are TRBV4-1 and TRBJ1-1, with 7 positions matching TRBD1. Germline CDR1 reads MGHRA; CDR2 reads YSYEKL. With 2 bases clipped from V and 3 bases from J, the junction kept 9 bases outside the gene matches. This CDR3 comprises 16 residues. For the CDR3, the DNA is TGCGCCAGCAGCCAAACTAACAGGGGTCGGGACACTGAAGCTTTCTTT. Amino acids: CASSQTNRGRDTEAFF.

The rearrangement links TRBV7-6 to TRBJ2-7; a weak D match, TRBD1 (5 bases). Per germline, CDR1 SGHVS and CDR2 FNYEAQ. The CDR3 runs to 14 residues. The germline V and J ends were trimmed by 1 base and 3 bases, with 10 bases remaining between them. CDR3 sequence: CASSLVQQGYEQYF. The CDR3 DNA reads as TGTGCCAGCAGCTTAGTGCAGCAGGGCTACGAGCAGTACTTC. Full variable domain (outside the CDR3, taken from reference TRBV7-6 and TRBJ2-7): GAGVSQSPRYKVTKRGQDVALRCDPISGHVSLYWYRQALGQGPEFLTYFNYEAQQDKSGLPNDRFSAERPEGSISTLTIQRTEQRDSAMYRCASSLVQQGYEQYFGPGTRLTVT.